The 30 T cell receptor beta chains below all came from one sample that was sequenced in a study of blood T cell repertoires in COVID-19. The protocol was immunoSEQ multiplex PCR, while the TCRdb copy is restricted to in-frame clones and leaves out a portion. The sample shows approximately 13,000 clones, about 90% of them seen only once. Specimen: peripheral blood. These receptors were collected from a human donor in a cohort sampled during active COVID-19.

This chain connects TRBV11-3 to TRBJ2-3; TRBD2 matches 13 bases. The CDR3 extends over 17 amino acids. Looked up from germline, CDR1 is SGHNT and CDR2 is YENEEA. The J segment lost 4 bases and the V segment lost 5 bases, leaving 9 bases of the junction unmatched. For the CDR3, the DNA is TGTGCCAGCAGCCTAGGGACTAGCGGGAACACCGCAGATACGCAGTATTTT. Amino acid sequence: CASSLGTSGNTADTQYF. Full variable domain (outside the CDR3, taken from reference TRBV11-3 and TRBJ2-3): EAGVVQSPRYKIIEKKQPVAFWCNPISGHNTLYWYLQNLGQGPELLIRYENEEAVDDSQLPKDRFSAERLKGVDSTLKIQPAELGDSAVYLCASSLGTSGNTADTQYFGPGTRLTVL.

V is TRBV5-6 and J is TRBJ2-5; TRBD2 might be the D (6 bases). The CDR3 spans 15 residues. Germline V lookup: CDR1 SGHDT, CDR2 YYEEEE. V was cut by 4 bases and J by 4 bases, with 17 bases left in between. The CDR3, as DNA: TGTGCCAGCAGCCCCACCGGGGGAACGGTAGAGACCCAGTACTTC. Protein sequence: CASSPTGGTVETQYF.

The chain uses TRBV2 and TRBJ2-3; 7 bases are shared with TRBD2. Germline V CDR1 and CDR2: SNHLY, FYNNEI. Trimming cost V 2 bases and J 3 bases; bases outside gene matches: 8. The CDR3 totals 16 residues. The CDR3 spells CASSEFPGGGTDTQYF. DNA for the CDR3: TGTGCCAGCAGTGAATTCCCGGGAGGAGGGACAGATACGCAGTATTTT.

The chain has TRBV4-2 and TRBJ1-4; D call uncertain. Per the germline V gene, CDR1 is LGHNA and CDR2 is YNFKEQ. V dropped 0 bases and J dropped 2 bases, with 10 bases sitting between them. CDR3 length equals 16 residues. The CDR3 region has the DNA TGTGCCAGCAGCCAAGATTCGGGAAGGACTAATGAAAAACTGTTTTTT. The encoded protein is CASSQDSGRTNEKLFF.

This chain connects TRBV5-1 to TRBJ2-5; 7 bases line up with TRBD2. The CDR3 is made up of 15 amino acids. From germline, CDR1 is SGHRS and CDR2 YFSETQ. Unmatched junction bases numbered 8, after V lost 4 bases and J lost 2 bases. The DNA of the CDR3 is TGCGCCAGCAGCCCAGTAGCGGGTTTACAAGAGACCCAGTACTTC. Protein: CASSPVAGLQETQYF.

This chain links TRBV4-2 with TRBJ2-4; TRBD1 is a possible D gene (5 bases). CDR1 and CDR2 from the germline V gene are LGHNA and YNFKEQ. The CDR3 sequence is 14 residues long. Trimming stripped 0 bases from V and 8 bases from J, with 11 bases between. For the CDR3, the DNA is TGTGCCAGCAGCCAAGAAGTACAAGGGGACATTCAGTACTTC. This translates into CASSQEVQGDIQYF.

The J gene is TRBJ2-7, the V gene TRBV6-1; 8 nucleotides line up with TRBD2. J lost 5 bases, V lost 2 bases, and 14 bases had no gene match. Germline V CDR1 and CDR2: MNHNS, SASEGT. The CDR3 loop spans 17 amino acids. CDR3 in amino acids: CASSERPGGTSDDEQYF. The CDR3 DNA reads TGTGCCAGCAGTGAAAGGCCGGGGGGGACAAGCGACGACGAGCAGTACTTC.

The chain is built from TRBV3-1 (or the pseudogene TRBV3-2) and TRBJ1-6; D possibly corresponds to TRBD1 (6 bases). There are 13 residues in the CDR3. Trimming removed 4 bases at V and 9 bases at J, with 10 bases between. Germline V gives CDR1 LGHDT, CDR2 YNNKEL (reference sequence). The CDR3 sequence is CASSLEGGSPLHF. The CDR3 nucleotides read TGTGCCAGCAGCCTCGAAGGGGGTTCACCCCTCCACTTT.

V gene TRBV3-1 (or the pseudogene TRBV3-2) combines with J gene TRBJ1-1; 7 bases are a match to TRBD1. The CDR3 loop spans 17 amino acids. The trim removed 4 bases at V and 1 base at J, leaving 12 bases unmatched. Germline V gene data show CDR1 as LGHDT and CDR2 as YNNKEL (reference sequence). DNA for the CDR3: TGTGCCAGCAGCCCACAAGGAAAGGGGGCCAGGAACACTGAAGCTTTCTTT. Translation gives CASSPQGKGARNTEAFF.

The rearrangement links TRBV2 to TRBJ2-1, with TRBD2 matching 10 bases. This CDR3 contains 15 residues. Germline-derived CDR1 and CDR2 are SNHLY and FYNNEI. With 4 bases clipped from V and 7 bases from J, the junction kept 7 bases outside the gene matches. CDR3 in DNA: TGTGCCAGCAGTGTCCTAGCGGGAGTCGCTAATGAGCAGTTCTTC. Protein sequence: CASSVLAGVANEQFF.

The V call is TRBV18, the J call TRBJ2-1; possible D gene TRBD2, 5 bases. CDR3 length equals 15 residues. The V gene lost 3 bases and the J gene lost 10 bases, with 19 bases spanning the gap. Germline CDR1 and CDR2: KGHSH and LQKENI. The CDR3 DNA reads as TGTGCCAGCTCACCCGCTAGCTCTGTACGTCGGGAGCAGTTCTTC. Translation: CASSPASSVRREQFF. The full variable domain, completed using reference TRBV18 and TRBJ2-1, is NAGVMQNPRHLVRRRGQEARLRCSPMKGHSHVYWYRQLPEEGLKFMVYLQKENIIDESGMPKERFSAEFPKEGPSILRIQQVVRGDSAAYFCASSPASSVRREQFFGPGTRLTVL.

V is TRBV11-3 and J is TRBJ2-1; 10 nucleotides match TRBD2. Trimming took 3 bases from V and 6 from J; bases not matched to a gene: 5. Germline V CDR1 and CDR2: SGHNT, YENEEA. CDR3 size: 15 residues. The CDR3 loop is CASSLGTSALNEQFF. The CDR3 coding sequence is TGTGCCAGCAGCTTGGGGACTAGCGCACTCAATGAGCAGTTCTTC.

This sequence joins TRBV18 and TRBJ2-3; D is undetermined. The CDR3 is made up of 15 amino acids. The germline CDR1 and CDR2 sequences are KGHSH and LQKENI. Trimming removed 0 bases at V and 4 bases at J, with 11 bases between. In DNA form, the CDR3 reads TGTGCCAGCTCACCACCGAGACTCCGCGCAGATACGCAGTATTTT. It specifies CASSPPRLRADTQYF.

This rearrangement joins TRBV11-2 to TRBJ1-2; TRBD1 might be the D (6 bases). This CDR3 contains 13 residues. CDR1 is SGHAT, CDR2 FQNNGV, per germline. With 6 bases removed from V and 5 bases from J, the gap between germline ends came to 13 bases. CDR3: CASRLGQPYGYTF. The DNA for the CDR3 is TGTGCCAGCAGGCTTGGACAGCCATATGGCTACACCTTC.

CDR3 protein: CASSRSPGLETQYF. CDR3 coding DNA: TGTGCCAGCAGCCGCTCGCCGGGACTTGAGACCCAGTACTTC. This chain uses TRBV6-6 with TRBJ2-5; weak D call: TRBD2 (6 bases). The CDR3 totals 14 residues. Deletions cut 6 bases from V and 5 bases from J, with 16 bases between. Germline CDR1 and CDR2: MNHNY and SVGAGI (reference sequence).

This clone was seen more than once but under ten times. The chain has TRBV19 and TRBJ1-4, with 8 positions matching TRBD1. With V trimmed by 7 bases and J by 6 bases, 7 bases remained unmatched. The germline CDR1 and CDR2 sequences are LNHDA and SQIVND (reference sequence). CDR3 length equals 14 residues. CDR3 in DNA: TGTGCCAGTACCCAGGGGGCAGGGTATGAAAAACTGTTTTTT. Its translation: CASTQGAGYEKLFF.

This clone was seen a few times. The V and J genes are TRBV4-2 and TRBJ1-1; 8 bases line up with TRBD1. This CDR3 is built from 15 residues. Trimming cost V 0 bases and J 0 bases; bases outside gene matches: 0. CDR1 and CDR2 from the germline V gene are LGHNA and YNFKEQ. The CDR3 DNA reads TGTGCCAGCAGCCAAGAGACAGGGGTGAACACTGAAGCTTTCTTT. Translating it yields CASSQETGVNTEAFF.

J is TRBJ2-2 and V is TRBV29-1; 7 bases match TRBD1. This CDR3 contains 14 residues. V lost 3 bases and J lost 4; bases outside the gene matches: 5. Germline loops: CDR1 SQVTM, CDR2 ANQGSEA. CDR3 region: CSVEGDSRTGELFF. In nucleotides, the CDR3 is TGCAGCGTTGAGGGGGACAGTCGCACCGGGGAGCTGTTTTTT.

This clone was counted between two and nine times. The chain employs TRBV25-1 and TRBJ2-2; D may be TRBD2 (7 bases). This CDR3 has 13 residues. The germline V and J ends were trimmed by 1 base and 9 bases, with 9 bases remaining between them. Per the germline V gene, CDR1 is MGHDK and CDR2 is SYGVNS. The CDR3 reads CASSEWGGRELFF. DNA of the CDR3: TGTGCCAGCAGTGAATGGGGGGGCCGGGAGCTGTTTTTT. Complete variable domain (other parts from reference TRBV25-1 and TRBJ2-2): EADIYQTPRYLVIGTGKKITLECSQTMGHDKMYWYQQDPGMELHLIHYSYGVNSTEKGDLSSESTVSRIRTEHFPLTLESARPSHTSQYLCASSEWGGRELFFGEGSRLTVL.

The chain has TRBV4-2 and TRBJ1-3, with unresolved D. The germline V gene has CDR1 LGHNA and CDR2 YNFKEQ. V was trimmed by 1 base and J by 1 base, leaving 8 bases between them. The CDR3 spans 15 residues. The CDR3 DNA sequence: TGTGCCAGCAGCCAAGTCGTGGCTTCTGGAAACACCATATATTTT. This gives the protein CASSQVVASGNTIYF.

The V and J genes are TRBV23-1 and TRBJ2-2; 8 bases line up with TRBD1. TRBV23-1 is recorded as an ORF, its role being uncertain. There are 15 residues in the CDR3. V shed 8 bases, J shed 4 bases, and the junction held 9 bases outside the gene matches. The CDR3 DNA reads as TGCGCCAGCCCCGTTCAGGGGGCGGGCACCGGGGAGCTGTTTTTT. Protein sequence: CASPVQGAGTGELFF.

The chain joins TRBV7-9 to TRBJ2-2; 10 nucleotides align to TRBD2. V dropped 11 bases and J dropped 5; count of bases not matched to a gene: 20. Germline CDR1 reads SEHNR; CDR2 reads FQNEAQ (reference sequence). This CDR3 has 18 amino acids. For the CDR3, the DNA is TGTGCCGGACTATCCAGGCTAGCGGGGGTGTCGTGGACCGGGGAGCTGTTTTTT. Amino acids: CAGLSRLAGVSWTGELFF. The whole variable domain, filled in from reference TRBV7-9 and TRBJ2-2, reads DTGVSQNPRHKITKRGQNVTFRCDPISEHNRLYWYRQTLGQGPEFLTYFQNEAQLEKSRLLSDRFSAERPKGSFSTLEIQRTEQGDSAMYLCAGLSRLAGVSWTGELFFGEGSRLTVL.

The CDR3 region has the DNA TGCACCAGCAGCCAAGATTGGCCTAGCGGAGATCAAGAGACCCAGTACTTC. Protein sequence: CTSSQDWPSGDQETQYF. The chain is built from TRBV1 and TRBJ2-5; the table's D call, TRBD2, has no DNA check behind it. TRBV1 is deemed a pseudogene. The CDR3 totals 17 residues.

This clone was detected only a few times. This sequence joins TRBV3-1 (or the pseudogene TRBV3-2) and TRBJ1-1; D remains ambiguous. Trimming took off 3 bases at V and 4 bases at J, with 6 bases between the two ends. Germline CDR1 and CDR2: LGHDT and YNNKEL (reference sequence). CDR3 length equals 12 residues. The chain's CDR3 is CASSQGSTEAFF. CDR3 DNA sequence: TGTGCCAGCAGCCAGGGGAGCACTGAAGCTTTCTTT.

The gene calls are TRBV7-2 and TRBJ1-2; TRBD1 matches at 8 bases. Trimming removed 4 bases from V and 4 bases from J; junction bases left unmatched: 17. The length of the CDR3 is 18 residues. Germline V gene sequence: CDR1 SGHTA, CDR2 FQGNSA. The chain's CDR3 is CASSSSLYGVDRVYGYTF. As DNA, the CDR3 is TGTGCCAGCAGCTCCTCTCTTTACGGGGTGGACAGGGTCTATGGCTACACCTTC. The variable domain in full, completed from reference TRBV7-2 and TRBJ1-2, reads GAGVSQSPSNKVTEKGKDVELRCDPISGHTALYWYRQSLGQGLEFLIYFQGNSAPDKSGLPSDRFSAERTGGSVSTLTIQRTQQEDSAVYLCASSSSLYGVDRVYGYTFGSGTRLTVV.

The gene calls are TRBV7-9 and TRBJ2-7; 9 nucleotides agree with TRBD2. After removal of 5 bases from V and 2 bases from J, the junction contained 16 bases not matched to a gene. The CDR3 spans 18 residues. Per the germline V gene, CDR1 is SEHNR and CDR2 is FQNEAQ (reference sequence). CDR3 coding DNA: TGTGCCAGCAGCATGTGGAGGGGAGCGGGGGGCGAGACCTACGAGCAGTACTTC. Protein product: CASSMWRGAGGETYEQYF.

The chain joins TRBV3-1 (or the pseudogene TRBV3-2) to TRBJ2-5, with a tentative D call TRBD1 (6 bases). The CDR3 has 14 residues. The V gene lost 1 base and the J gene lost 6 bases, with 12 bases spanning the gap. Germline loops: CDR1 LGHDT, CDR2 YNNKEL (reference sequence). CDR3: CASSQGPGEKTQYF. DNA for the CDR3: TGTGCCAGCAGCCAAGGGCCAGGGGAAAAGACCCAGTACTTC.

This clone was seen only a few times. J is TRBJ1-6 and V is TRBV7-2, with a possible D match to TRBD1 (5 bases). Germline-derived CDR1 and CDR2 are SGHTA and FQGNSA. V was clipped by 5 bases and J by 5 bases, with 13 bases between them. The CDR3 spans 15 residues. Written as DNA, the CDR3 is TGTGCCAGCAGCCCAAGCAGGGTCGATAATTCACCCCTCCACTTT. This sequence encodes CASSPSRVDNSPLHF.

This chain connects TRBV5-6 to TRBJ2-1, with D perhaps matching TRBD2 (5 bases). Germline V CDR1 and CDR2: SGHDT, YYEEEE. The V end lost 4 bases, the J end lost 9 bases, and 8 bases lay between the germline ends. The CDR3 loop spans 11 amino acids. Here the CDR3 reads CASSRRGEQFF. The CDR3 DNA reads TGTGCCAGCAGCCGTCGGGGTGAGCAGTTCTTC.

The chain carries TRBV5-1 and TRBJ2-7; D gene uncertain. The CDR3 has 14 residues. The germline V gene has CDR1 SGHRS and CDR2 YFSETQ. Trimming took 0 bases from V and 0 from J, leaving 7 bases between them. Here the CDR3 reads CASSLAVPSYEQYF. CDR3 DNA: TGCGCCAGCAGCTTGGCGGTTCCCTCCTACGAGCAGTACTTC.